Presented here are 32 T cell receptor beta chains from one specimen sequenced in a study of siplizumab effects on memory and regulatory T cells. TCRdb's table, derived via immunoSEQ multiplex PCR, lists solely in-frame clones and lacks some. The sample holds some 100,000 clones, 95% to 97% seen once. Material for sequencing was naive CD4+ T cells sorted from blood. The receptor set was obtained from a human donor in good health.

The gene calls are TRBV9 and TRBJ2-5, with D hard to call. Trimming removed 0 bases from V and 1 base from J, with 13 bases in between. This CDR3 is built from 16 residues. CDR1 is SGDLS, CDR2 YYNGEE, per germline. CDR3 sequence (DNA): TGTGCCAGCAGCGTAGCCGCCCTAGTCCCCCAAGAGACCCAGTACTTC. This gives the protein CASSVAALVPQETQYF.

The chain combines TRBV18 with TRBJ2-7; TRBD1 agrees at 9 bases. The V segment lost 5 bases and the J segment 4 bases; nucleotides outside the gene matches: 6. The CDR3 runs 14 residues. Germline lookup yields CDR1 KGHSH and CDR2 LQKENI. The CDR3 DNA reads as TGTGCCAGCTCAGGGACAGGGCTGCGATACGAGCAGTACTTC. It specifies CASSGTGLRYEQYF.

This sequence joins TRBV5-5 and TRBJ1-3; D gene ambiguous. The CDR3 consists of 15 residues. The V gene lost 4 bases and the J gene lost 4 bases, with 15 bases spanning the gap. CDR1 is SGHKS, CDR2 YYEKEE, per germline (reference sequence). The CDR3 region is CASSDSRTPGNTIYF. CDR3 sequence (DNA): TGTGCCAGCAGCGACTCGAGAACACCGGGAAACACCATATATTTT.

This clone was detected only once. The rearrangement uses TRBV5-1 and TRBJ2-2; unclear D gene. The germline V gene encodes CDR1 SGHRS and CDR2 YFSETQ. Trimming took off 3 bases at V and 0 bases at J, with 6 bases between the two ends. CDR3 length equals 14 residues. The CDR3 DNA reads as TGCGCCAGCAGCTCCCCCCCGAACACCGGGGAGCTGTTTTTT. It codes for CASSSPPNTGELFF.

This CDR3 is CASSSQGQQGGYTF. In DNA, the CDR3 is TGTGCCAGCAGCTCACAGGGTCAGCAAGGCGGCTACACCTTC. The chain recombines TRBV7-3 with TRBJ1-2; tentatively, D is TRBD1 (6 bases). In germline, CDR1 is SGHTA, CDR2 FQGTGA. This CDR3 contains 14 residues. Trimming stripped 4 bases from V and 8 bases from J, with 17 bases between.

The rearrangement joins TRBV6-5 to TRBJ2-7; 10 bases line up with TRBD2. The length of the CDR3 is 15 residues. The ends lost 8 bases at V and 2 bases at J; junction bases unmatched: 9. CDR1 MNHEY and CDR2 SVGAGI come from the germline V gene. The CDR3 bases are TGTGCCAGCGGAACATCTAGCGGGGGAACCTACGAGCAGTACTTC. Translating gives CASGTSSGGTYEQYF.

A single count supports this clone. The rearrangement uses TRBV20-1 and TRBJ2-3; the D gene is possibly TRBD1 (7 bases). This CDR3 contains 11 residues. Deletions cut 5 bases from V and 6 bases from J, with 9 bases between. Germline values: CDR1 DFQATT, CDR2 SNEGSKA (reference sequence). The CDR3 nucleotides are TGCAGTGCTTCAGGGGGGGATACGCAGTATTTT. The encoded protein is CSASGGDTQYF.

The gene calls are TRBV6-6 and TRBJ1-4; D gene uncertain. The V and J ends lost 8 bases and 7 bases respectively, with 14 bases between them. The CDR3 is 13 amino acids. Germline V gene data show CDR1 as MNHNY and CDR2 as SVGAGI (reference sequence). This chain's CDR3 is CASRSSVTEKLFF. The CDR3 nucleotides read TGTGCCAGCCGATCCTCAGTGACTGAAAAACTGTTTTTT.

V and J are TRBV5-6 and TRBJ2-5, with 10 bases matching TRBD2. Germline CDR1 and CDR2: SGHDT and YYEEEE. The junction had 10 bases not matched to a gene; V was cut back by 4 bases and J by 1 base. The CDR3 covers 17 residues. CDR3 amino acids: CASSEIDSGGPQETQYF. CDR3 in DNA: TGTGCCAGCAGCGAAATTGATAGCGGGGGGCCCCAAGAGACCCAGTACTTC.

The chain recombines TRBV7-2 with TRBJ1-1; 8 bases align to TRBD1. The V segment lost 7 bases and the J segment 1 base; nucleotides outside the gene matches: 8. The germline gives CDR1 SGHTA, CDR2 FQGNSA. This CDR3 region has 15 residues. The CDR3 DNA sequence: TGTGCCAGCATCACAGGGGGGTTGGGGAACACTGAAGCTTTCTTT. Translating gives CASITGGLGNTEAFF.

The genes are TRBV2 and TRBJ2-3; the match to TRBD1 covers 10 bases. The germline V gene encodes CDR1 SNHLY and CDR2 FYNNEI. Germline trimming cut 3 bases from V and 3 bases from J; bases unmatched to any gene: 0. This CDR3 is built from 14 residues. CDR3 loop: CASSEGQGTDTQYF. The CDR3 DNA is TGTGCCAGCAGTGAGGGACAGGGGACAGATACGCAGTATTTT.

J is TRBJ2-1 and V is TRBV7-2, with a tentative D call TRBD1 (5 bases). Germline V gene sequence: CDR1 SGHTA, CDR2 FQGNSA. V dropped 0 bases and J dropped 5 bases, with 8 bases sitting between them. CDR3 length: 14 amino acids. CDR3 DNA: TGTGCCAGCAGCTTAGCGGCAGGGAACAATGAGCAGTTCTTC. As protein: CASSLAAGNNEQFF.

This clone came up once. The gene calls are TRBV12-2 and TRBJ2-1; TRBD2 reflects the table's D call only, with no check against the DNA. TRBV12-2 is labeled a pseudogene. This CDR3 is 18 amino acids long. This chain's CDR3 is CASRLGDGRGEPYNEQFF. CDR3 nucleotides: TGTGCAAGTCGCTTAGGGGACGGGCGGGGGGAGCCCTACAATGAGCAGTTCTTC.

CDR3 residues: CASSLEFGGEYEQYF. The CDR3 bases are TGTGCCAGCAGCTTAGAATTCGGGGGCGAGTACGAGCAGTACTTC. J is TRBJ2-7 and V is TRBV11-2; D assignment may be TRBD1 or TRBD2 (6 bases each). Per germline, CDR1 SGHAT and CDR2 FQNNGV. The CDR3 consists of 15 residues. V lost 0 bases to trimming and J lost 4 bases, with 13 bases between them.

The chain joins TRBV7-9 to TRBJ1-2, with a possible D match to TRBD1 (5 bases). This CDR3 has 13 amino acids. Germline-derived CDR1 and CDR2 are SEHNR and FQNEAQ (reference sequence). Trimming left V 3 bases short and J 2 bases short, with 7 bases between. The CDR3 loop is CASSFGANYGYTF. The CDR3 DNA sequence: TGTGCCAGCAGCTTTGGGGCAAACTATGGCTACACCTTC.

The V call is TRBV18, the J call TRBJ1-2; TRBD1 is a possible D gene (6 bases). V was clipped by 1 base and J by 4 bases, with 13 bases between them. This CDR3 region has 15 residues. The V gene's germline CDR1 is KGHSH and CDR2 LQKENI. CDR3 sequence (DNA): TGTGCCAGCTCACCACAGGGGGTTTGGGGCTATGGCTACACCTTC. Translating gives CASSPQGVWGYGYTF.

This chain joins TRBV11-2 and TRBJ1-2; D is unclear. CDR3 length: 13 residues. V lost 1 base and J 4 bases, leaving 7 bases between the germline ends. The germline CDR1 and CDR2 sequences are SGHAT and FQNNGV. The CDR3, as DNA: TGTGCCAGCAGCTTAGGGCAGATCTATGGCTACACCTTC. Translation gives CASSLGQIYGYTF. Full variable domain (missing parts from reference TRBV11-2 and TRBJ1-2): EAGVAQSPRYKIIEKRQSVAFWCNPISGHATLYWYQQILGQGPKLLIQFQNNGVVDDSQLPKDRFSAERLKGVDSTLKIQPAKLEDSAVYLCASSLGQIYGYTFGSGTRLTVV.

The gene calls are TRBV7-9 and TRBJ1-6; tentatively, D is TRBD1 (5 bases). CDR1 SEHNR and CDR2 FQNEAQ come from the germline V gene (reference sequence). Trimming cost V 5 bases and J 10 bases, with 15 bases left between them. CDR3 size: 14 residues. CDR3 loop: CASSGDLWGSPLHF. The CDR3 nucleotides are TGTGCCAGCAGCGGGGACCTTTGGGGATCACCCCTCCACTTT.

This clone has just one count. Other DNA sequences in this sample translate to the same CDR3. V and J are TRBV28 and TRBJ1-2; D gene uncertain. CDR3 length: 14 residues. The V end lost 2 bases, the J end lost 4 bases, and 11 bases lay between the germline ends. Germline V lookup: CDR1 MDHEN, CDR2 SYDVKM. The CDR3: CASSLTASAYGYTF. In DNA form, the CDR3 reads TGTGCCAGCAGTTTAACGGCCAGTGCCTATGGCTACACCTTC.

The chain is built from TRBV18 and TRBJ2-1, with TRBD2 matching over 11 bases. Germline values: CDR1 KGHSH, CDR2 LQKENI. The CDR3 consists of 16 residues. V trimming: 4 bases; J trimming: 4 bases; junction bases outside the gene matches: 6. The CDR3 nucleotides are TGTGCCAGCTCACTTAAGCTAGCGGGGGGTTACAATGAGCAGTTCTTC. This codes for CASSLKLAGGYNEQFF.

The chain is built from TRBV18 and TRBJ2-7; 7 bases agree with TRBD1. V shed 8 bases, J shed 7 bases, and the junction held 11 bases outside the gene matches. Germline CDR1 reads KGHSH; CDR2 reads LQKENI. This CDR3 contains 13 residues. As DNA, the CDR3 is TGTGCCAGCGAACAAACAGGGGTCGGGGAGCAGTACTTC. Its translation: CASEQTGVGEQYF.

CDR3 sequence: CASSRGKPSTDTQYF. The CDR3 DNA is TGCGCCAGCAGCCGGGGGAAACCTAGCACAGATACGCAGTATTTT. The rearrangement links TRBV5-1 to TRBJ2-3; tentatively, D is TRBD2 (6 bases). V gave up 4 bases and J gave up 0 bases, with 12 bases separating them. The germline V gene has CDR1 SGHRS and CDR2 YFSETQ. The CDR3 runs to 15 residues.

The J gene is TRBJ1-1, the V gene TRBV6-5; D possibly corresponds to TRBD1 (5 bases). V was cut by 4 bases and J by 5 bases, with 20 bases left in between. The CDR3 sequence is 16 residues long. From germline, CDR1 is MNHEY and CDR2 SVGAGI. In nucleotides, the CDR3 is TGTGCCAGCAGTTCAATTCAATTCAGGGAAAGGACTGAAGCTTTCTTT. Translation gives CASSSIQFRERTEAFF.

The gene calls are TRBV7-2 and TRBJ2-1; TRBD1 matches 10 bases. Germline lookup yields CDR1 SGHTA and CDR2 FQGNSA. The CDR3 runs to 16 residues. V lost 4 bases to trimming and J lost 5 bases; unmatched junction nucleotides: 8. CDR3 in amino acids: CASSSPGQGIHNEQFF. As DNA, the CDR3 is TGTGCCAGCAGCTCCCCGGGACAGGGGATCCACAATGAGCAGTTCTTC.

The gene calls are TRBV6-6 and TRBJ2-1; 10 bases are shared with TRBD1. CDR1 and CDR2 (germline): MNHNY, SVGAGI (reference sequence). There are 14 residues in the CDR3. V shed 6 bases and J 9 bases; nucleotides not matched to a gene: 8. CDR3 loop: CASSPGQGIGEQFF. CDR3 bases: TGTGCCAGCAGCCCGGGACAGGGGATTGGTGAGCAGTTCTTC.

The chain joins TRBV5-5 to TRBJ1-5; maybe TRBD1 (6 bases). Germline CDR1 SGHKS, CDR2 YYEKEE (reference sequence). The CDR3 extends over 13 amino acids. The V end lost 2 bases, the J end lost 5 bases, and 8 bases lay between the germline ends. The CDR3: CASSFTGHQPQHF. CDR3 in DNA: TGTGCCAGCAGCTTCACAGGGCATCAGCCCCAGCATTTT. The full variable domain, with the rest looked up from reference TRBV5-5 and TRBJ1-5, is DAGVTQSPTHLIKTRGQQVTLRCSPISGHKSVSWYQQVLGQGPQFIFQYYEKEERGRGNFPDRFSARQFPNYSSELNVNALLLGDSALYLCASSFTGHQPQHFGDGTRLSIL.

CDR3 nucleotide sequence: TGTGCCAGCAGTGAACGCGGAAACACCATATATTTT. Protein product: CASSERGNTIYF. The chain combines TRBV6-1 with TRBJ1-3; D is unresolved. The CDR3 runs to 12 residues. V was trimmed by 2 bases and J by 4 bases, leaving 3 bases between them. Germline V gene sequence: CDR1 MNHNS, CDR2 SASEGT.

CDR3 nucleotides: TGCGCCAGCAGCTTGGAAGGACAGGTTGGCGATGAGCAGTTCTTC. Its translation is CASSLEGQVGDEQFF. This rearrangement joins TRBV5-1 to TRBJ2-1, with 7 bases that match TRBD1. V shed 0 bases and J 8 bases; nucleotides not matched to a gene: 8. Germline CDR1 reads SGHRS; CDR2 reads YFSETQ. The CDR3 is 15 amino acids.

The chain carries TRBV13 and TRBJ1-5; possibly TRBD1 for D (5 bases). V lost 1 base and J 7 bases, leaving 8 bases between the germline ends. This CDR3 has 13 amino acids. Germline loops: CDR1 PRHDT, CDR2 FYEKMQ (reference sequence). CDR3 in amino acids: CASSLEQGQPQHF. The CDR3 DNA reads TGTGCCAGCAGCTTAGAGCAGGGCCAGCCCCAGCATTTT.

This chain uses TRBV10-3 with TRBJ1-2, with unresolved D. Germline assignment: CDR1 ENHRY and CDR2 SYGVKD. The CDR3 length is 14 residues. V shed 4 bases and J shed 6 bases, with 15 bases lying between them. The CDR3 region is CAISGPGPSNGYTF. CDR3 nucleotides: TGTGCCATCAGTGGACCCGGACCGTCTAATGGCTACACCTTC.

The CDR3 reads CASSLPRSSYNEQFF. The DNA for the CDR3 is TGTGCCAGCAGCTTACCGAGGAGCTCCTACAATGAGCAGTTCTTC. The chain is built from TRBV7-3 and TRBJ2-1; D is unresolved. Deletions cut 2 bases from V and 0 bases from J, with 8 bases between. This CDR3 contains 15 residues. Germline loops: CDR1 SGHTA, CDR2 FQGTGA.

This clone came up once. The chain couples TRBV18 to TRBJ1-4; tentative D call: TRBD1 (6 bases). With 2 bases removed from V and 7 bases from J, the gap between germline ends came to 14 bases. Germline V lookup: CDR1 KGHSH, CDR2 LQKENI. This CDR3 contains 15 residues. DNA for the CDR3: TGTGCCAGCTCACCAGGGGGCGGGAGGACTGAAAAACTGTTTTTT. Translated, it gives CASSPGGGRTEKLFF.